This T cell receptor (beta chain) was sequenced for a study of T cell repertoires in cytomegalovirus infection. CDR3 length: 14 amino acids. Trimming took off 8 bases at V and 4 bases at J, with 18 bases between the two ends. TCRdb re-called the reads with MiXCR, one entry per CDR3 protein. The table lists around 130,000 distinct CDR3 sequences, 20% to 30% of them singletons. Remarks on this clonotype: Its antigen is not identified.

Study conclusions and caveats: The response measured ex vivo was dominated by TCR beta clonotypes (HLA-C-restricted and CMV-specific). Based on cumulative public TCR beta family frequency, carriers of CMV plus the relevant HLA were identified.

Sequencing was done on a sample of PBMCs, sequenced either directly or after in vitro stimulation (not recorded which). This receptor was obtained from a human donor in good health (CMV status not recorded). Some clones in this sample may be carry-over from other donors' samples. The gene calls are TRBV5-3 and TRBJ1-2, with D possibly matching TRBD1 (5 bases). TRBV5-3 is filed as an ORF, its function uncertain. CDR3 sequence (DNA): TGTGCCAGCAGCCAGCCGGGGGATCCCTATGGCTACACCTTC. Translation: CASSQPGDPYGYTF.